This T cell receptor beta chain came from a study of shared clonotypes between healthy human individuals. V lost 2 bases to trimming and J lost 5 bases; unmatched junction nucleotides: 5. Per germline, CDR1 SGHTA and CDR2 FQGNSA. This CDR3 comprises 15 residues. Authors' methods: Quality scores were absent from the junction-only immunoSEQ sequences, so filtering differed. Using immunoSEQ multiplex PCR, the repertoire was profiled, and TCRdb retains in-frame clones only, with some absent. V, J and clone size reflect that table, while D and trimming were determined from the DNA. The sample records some 500,000 clones, about 96% being singletons.

Sequenced material: naive CD4+ T cells sorted from blood. Described subset: CD45RA+ positively selected. This chain joins TRBV7-2 and TRBJ1-4; 7 bases map to TRBD1. The sequence was collected from a woman aged 25 to 39 in good health. In DNA, the CDR3 is TGTGCCAGCAGCTTATACGGGACAGCGAATGAAAAACTGTTTTTT. It encodes CASSLYGTANEKLFF.